Included here is one T cell receptor (beta chain) sequence, with context. Its antigen is still unknown. A read error may explain this, as a much larger clone is one base away. Genomic DNA, the template, was used for profiling of the TCR beta VDJ and CDR3. TCRdb processed the reads anew with MiXCR; each CDR3 protein has one entry. The profile shows a few hundred thousand distinct CDR3 sequences, 55% to 70% of them singletons. This record comes from a study of CD8+CD57+ T cells in acquired aplastic anemia. Overall study: On average, sorted CD4+ and CD8+ cells gave around 3.3 ug of DNA.

Study-wide findings and caveats: The number of CD8+ CDR3 sequences shared by patients and controls was under 35. Patient and control CD8+ Simpson's diversity was not significantly different.

The germline V gene encodes CDR1 LGHDT and CDR2 YNNKEL (reference sequence). This CDR3 contains 14 residues. Sequenced material: sorted CD4+, CD8+, or CD8+CD57+ T cells (not recorded which) from PBMCs. V gene TRBV3-1 combines with J gene TRBJ1-6, with D unresolved. The sequence was collected from a human donor in good health, serving as a control. This chain's CDR3 is CSSSQDVKNSPLHF. The CDR3 nucleotides read TGTTCCAGCAGCCAAGATGTAAAGAATTCACCCCTCCACTTT.